A selection of T cell receptor beta chains follows, all from one sample in a study of early T cells in non-severe SARS-CoV-2 infection. TCRdb reprocessed the 5' RACE reads with MiXCR, giving one entry per CDR3 protein. The data show tens of thousands of distinct CDR3 sequences, about 12% seen once. Material for sequencing was whole blood. The source is an adult who was a healthcare worker with PCR-confirmed SARS-CoV-2 infection or an uninfected control (not recorded which). Both conserved end residues are part of each CDR3. A D gene is named only where the DNA matches it firmly. Not all rows give a size; the values are once, few, many and, for expanded clones, a class.

few NA TRBJ2-1 TRBV28 TGTGCCAGCAGCCCGCCAGACTCCTACAATGAGCAGTTCTTC CASSPPDSYNEQFF
many TRBD2 TRBJ2-1 TRBV20-1 TGCAGTGCTAAACCGGGACTAGCGGCCAACAATGAGCAGTTCTTC CSAKPGLAANNEQFF
few NA TRBJ2-7 TRBV6-6 TGTGCCAGCAGCCTTGGGGAGGTGGAGCAGTACTTC CASSLGEVEQYF
many NA TRBJ2-1 TRBV6-2/TRBV6-3 TGTGCCAGCACCAAGGACTCATACAATGAGCAGTTCTTC CASTKDSYNEQFF
NA TRBD1 TRBJ2-3 TRBV11-2 TGTGCCAGCAGCTACGGGACAGCTCACACAGATACGCAGTATTTT CASSYGTAHTDTQYF
many NA TRBJ1-1 TRBV5-1 TGCGCCAGCAGCTTGGAGGTTGGGCGGCCTGAAGCTTTCTTT CASSLEVGRPEAFF
NA NA TRBJ1-6 TRBV7-2 TGTGCCAGCAGCTTACTAGGGTCTCATTCACCCCTCCACTTT CASSLLGSHSPLHF
many NA TRBJ2-5 TRBV9 TGTGCCAGCAACCCCATAGGGGGACTGGAGACCCAGTACTTC CASNPIGGLETQYF
NA NA TRBJ1-3 TRBV12-3/TRBV12-4 TGTGCCAGCAGTACAAGAGCAGGGTTTGGTGGAAACACCATATATTTT CASSTRAGFGGNTIYF
many TRBD1 TRBJ2-2 TRBV6-1 TGTGCCAGCAGGGGGACAGGGAACCGGGAGCTGTTTTTT CASRGTGNRELFF
few NA TRBJ1-5 TRBV9 TGTGCCAGCAGCGTAGGGCAGGTGGATCAGCCCCAGCATTTT CASSVGQVDQPQHF
NA NA TRBJ1-1 TRBV28 TGTGCCAGCAGTTTATTTTTACCCCAGGGAACTGAAGCTTTCTTT CASSLFLPQGTEAFF
many TRBD2 TRBJ2-3 TRBV27 TGTGCCAGCAGTTCTCCTAGCGGGAGCTCAGATACGCAGTATTTT CASSSPSGSSDTQYF
many NA TRBJ2-5 TRBV10-3 TGTGCCATCAGTGAAGGACAGTACCAAGAGACCCAGTACTTC CAISEGQYQETQYF
NA TRBD1 TRBJ2-5 TRBV18 TGTGCCAGCTCACCACTACCGGCAGGGACAGAGAAAGAGACCCAGTACTTC CASSPLPAGTEKETQYF
many TRBD1 TRBJ2-1 TRBV7-6 TGTGCCAGCAGCTTAAGCACAGGGGTCTCCTACAATGAGCAGTTCTTC CASSLSTGVSYNEQFF
NA TRBD1 TRBJ2-5 TRBV5-1 TGCGCCAGCAGCCCGGACAGGGTTGAGACCCAGTACTTC CASSPDRVETQYF
NA NA TRBJ1-1 TRBV29-1 TGCAGCGTTCCCCCTTCCGACAGGCCCGAGGCGGCTTTCTTT CSVPPSDRPEAAFF
many NA TRBJ2-7 TRBV7-3 TGTGCCAGCAGCAAGCCGGGACGCGGAGTCCACGAGCAGTACTTC CASSKPGRGVHEQYF
few NA TRBJ1-1 TRBV29-1 TGCAGCGTTGCCCACGGAACGGGCACTGAAGCTTTCTTT CSVAHGTGTEAFF
many NA TRBJ1-1 TRBV18 TGTGCCAGCTCCGTCCGGGGGCAGAACACTGAAGCTTTCTTT CASSVRGQNTEAFF
few NA TRBJ1-1 TRBV3-1 TGTGCCAGCAGCCAAGAGCAGGGATTTAGGGATGAAGCTTTCTTT CASSQEQGFRDEAFF
NA TRBD1 TRBJ2-1 TRBV9 TGTGCCAGCAGCGTAGGGACAGGGTCTGATGAGCAGTTCTTC CASSVGTGSDEQFF
few NA TRBJ2-3 TRBV29-1 TGCAGCGTTGCCGGAAGCACAGATACGCAGTATTTT CSVAGSTDTQYF
NA NA TRBJ1-2 TRBV6-5 TGTGCCATCACTCCTCGACAGTCTCCCACTAACTATGGCTACACCTTC CAITPRQSPTNYGYTF
few NA TRBJ2-7 TRBV11-1 TGTGCCAGCAGCTTACCCGGGGGAATGGAGGAGTACTTC CASSLPGGMEEYF
many NA TRBJ2-7 TRBV6-5 TGTGCCAGCACCAGGGGATTCACGGGCGAGCAGTACTTC CASTRGFTGEQYF
many NA TRBJ2-3 TRBV29-1 TGCAGCGTGGGCACAGATACGCAGTATTTT CSVGTDTQYF
NA NA TRBJ2-5 TRBV5-1 TGCGCCAGCAGCTTTGGGGGAGGCCCAGAGACCCAGTACTTC CASSFGGGPETQYF
few NA TRBJ2-2 TRBV20-1 TGCAGTGCTAGTCGGCAGGGGATAAACACCGGGGAGCTGTTTTTT CSASRQGINTGELFF
many TRBD1 TRBJ1-1 TRBV25-1 TGTGCCAGCAGTGAATCGGGGACAGGGGACAACACTGAAGCTTTCTTT CASSESGTGDNTEAFF
many NA TRBJ1-2 TRBV10-3 TGTGCCATCAGTGAGTTAAGTACTCCGGGGGAGTATGGCTACACCTTC CAISELSTPGEYGYTF
many NA TRBJ2-4 TRBV20-1 TGCAGTGCTAGGACAGGAGAAAACATTCAGTACTTC CSARTGENIQYF
NA NA TRBJ1-2 TRBV7-2 TGTGCCAGCAGCCCGGACGGGAACTATGGCTACACCTTC CASSPDGNYGYTF
many NA TRBJ1-6 TRBV5-6 TGTGCCAGCAGCTTCAGAAATTCACCCCTCCACTTT CASSFRNSPLHF
NA TRBD2 TRBJ2-1 TRBV20-1 TGCAGTGCTAGGACTAGCGGGGAGCAGTTCTTC CSARTSGEQFF